This entry describes one T cell receptor (beta chain). Its antigen remains unknown. The data originate from a study of cytomegalovirus exposure and HLA in healthy donors. In the study overall: The same platform as the approximately 670 first-cohort repertoires was used for the 120 validation repertoires, a later analysis reported.

TCRdb's copy holds only in-frame clones and misses some; the assay was immunoSEQ multiplex PCR. The sample lists roughly 260,000 clones, nearly 90% occurring once. CDR1 is SGDLS and CDR2 is YYNGEE in the germline V gene. The CDR3 contains 17 residues. J lost 8 bases, V lost 10 bases, and 21 bases had no gene match. Among the 110 or so subjects of the validation cohort, separate from the roughly 700-subject first cohort, were the donors. Regarding the study as a whole: Generally TCR sequences proved uncommon, though certain public TCRs appeared in numerous donors. As was reported, the classifier diagnosed cytomegalovirus status with high specificity and sensitivity.

This chain joins TRBV9 and TRBJ1-4; 9 nucleotides match TRBD1. Sequencing used PBMCs. This clonotype was obtained from a woman aged 18-29 years in good health and CMV-seronegative. The CDR3 DNA reads TGTGCCGGCCCCTCCGCCGGGACAGGGAGAGTGGAGGAAAAACTGTTTTTT. It yields the protein CAGPSAGTGRVEEKLFF. The full variable domain, in which reference TRBV9 and TRBJ1-4 provide the parts outside the CDR3, is DSGVTQTPKHLITATGQRVTLRCSPRSGDLSVYWYQQSLDQGLQFLIQYYNGEERAKGNILERFSAQQFPDLHSELNLSSLELGDSALYFCAGPSAGTGRVEEKLFFGSGTQLSVL.